Each of the 23 T cell receptor beta chains below was sequenced from the same sample in a study of T cell repertoires in cytomegalovirus infection (dated by TCRdb to about 2019). Per the publication, the treatment or condition label means: in vitro stimulation with specific CMV peptide epitopes to enrich CMV-specific T cells. The data were produced on an Illumina HiSeq 1500. The public reads were reprocessed in TCRdb via fastp at Q25 and MiXCR, keeping in-frame beta chains. Rows with a matching CDR3 protein are joined into one entry that keeps the most common DNA and genes. Within this sample are about 310,000 distinct CDR3 sequences, with approximately 25% of them counted one time only. Of the sample, less than 15% is held by the ten largest clones. The antigens of these receptors remain unknown. Sequencing used cultured PBMCs, obtained from culture after CMV antigen stimulation. These receptors originate from a human donor in good health (CMV status not recorded). Some clones in this sample may be carry-over from other donors' samples.

This clonotype appeared a few times. The chain employs TRBV6-2 or TRBV6-3 and TRBJ2-7; 13 nucleotides match TRBD2. In germline, CDR1 is MNHEY, CDR2 SVGEGT. The V gene end was trimmed by 7 bases and the J gene end by 1 base; junction bases not matched to a gene: 7. This CDR3 spans 16 amino acids. The CDR3 here is CASTRGTSGDSYEQYV. DNA for the CDR3: TGTGCCAGCACCAGGGGGACTAGCGGGGATTCCTACGAGCAGTACGTC.

In the case of this clonotype: A clone one base away is much larger, so this may be a read error. The chain is built from TRBV7-2 and TRBJ2-1, with D unclear. The germline V gene encodes CDR1 SGHTA and CDR2 FQGNSA. The CDR3 extends over 12 amino acids. The CDR3: CARSLAVNEQFF. CDR3 DNA: TGTGCCAGAAGCTTAGCAGTAAATGAGCAGTTCTTC.

The chain joins TRBV5-4 to TRBJ2-1; D gene unclear. Germline V gene lookup returns CDR1 SGHNT and CDR2 YYREEE (reference sequence). V was pared by 3 bases and J by 2 bases, with 6 bases between. This CDR3 has 13 residues. CDR3 sequence (DNA): TGTGCCAGCAGCTGGGATCCCTACAATGAGCAGTTCTTC. As protein: CASSWDPYNEQFF. The full variable domain, with the rest looked up from reference TRBV5-4 and TRBJ2-1, is ETGVTQSPTHLIKTRGQQVTLRCSSQSGHNTVSWYQQALGQGPQFIFQYYREEENGRGNFPPRFSGLQFPNYSSELNVNALELDDSALYLCASSWDPYNEQFFGPGTRLTVL.

The V and J genes are TRBV7-2 and TRBJ2-7, with D perhaps given as TRBD1 or TRBD2 (7 bases each). V was trimmed by 5 bases and J by 3 bases, leaving 20 bases between them. The CDR3 length is 16 residues. Germline values: CDR1 SGHTA, CDR2 FQGNSA. Here the CDR3 reads CASSPRGGGRDYEQYF. Written as DNA, the CDR3 is TGTGCCAGCAGCCCCAGGGGGGGCGGGAGAGACTACGAGCAGTACTTC. Drawing the rest from reference TRBV7-2 and TRBJ2-7, the complete variable domain is GAGVSQSPSNKVTEKGKDVELRCDPISGHTALYWYRQSLGQGLEFLIYFQGNSAPDKSGLPSDRFSAERTGGSVSTLTIQRTQQEDSAVYLCASSPRGGGRDYEQYFGPGTRLTVT.

CDR3 DNA: TGTGCCAGCAGCCCACAAGATTCCAATCAGCCCCAGCATTTT. This sequence encodes CASSPQDSNQPQHF. V gene TRBV7-1 combines with J gene TRBJ1-5, with no clear D. TRBV7-1 is identified as an open reading frame with a role that is uncertain. The CDR3 runs 14 residues. V lost 5 bases and J 3 bases, leaving 11 bases between the germline ends.

The sample holds a few counts of this clonotype. The rearrangement joins TRBV27 to TRBJ1-5; D unresolved. CDR1 MNHEY and CDR2 SMNVEV come from the germline V gene (reference sequence). Trimming pared 2 bases from V and 0 bases from J, leaving 14 bases between. This CDR3 comprises 17 residues. DNA for the CDR3: TGTGCCAGCAGTTTAGGGAATCCAACCTATAGCAATCAGCCCCAGCATTTT. Translated: CASSLGNPTYSNQPQHF.

At least ten counts were recorded for this clonotype. This rearrangement joins TRBV7-2 to TRBJ2-7; D remains unclear. The CDR3 consists of 12 residues. V lost 4 bases, J lost 0 bases, and 4 bases lay in between. CDR1 SGHTA and CDR2 FQGNSA come from the germline V gene. The CDR3 sequence is CASSSNSYEQYF. The DNA for the CDR3 is TGTGCCAGCAGCTCGAACTCCTACGAGCAGTACTTC.

In its sample, this clonotype was seen a few times. V is TRBV12-3 or TRBV12-4 and J is TRBJ1-1; tentatively, D is TRBD1 (5 bases). V was shortened by 4 bases and J by 0 bases, with 12 bases between the two germline ends. The CDR3 runs 15 residues. The CDR3 loop reads CASSSDTYMNTEAFF. The CDR3 region has the DNA TGTGCCAGCAGTTCGGACACTTACATGAACACTGAAGCTTTCTTT.

The chain carries TRBV6-5 and TRBJ1-1, with D possibly being TRBD1 (5 bases). Germline V gene sequence: CDR1 MNHEY, CDR2 SVGAGI. Trimming shortened V by 0 bases and J by 3 bases, and 11 bases separated the two germline ends. There are 15 residues in the CDR3. The CDR3 nucleotides read TGTGCCAGCAGTTACTCGAATGGGGGGGACACTGAAGCTTTCTTT. It is translated as CASSYSNGGDTEAFF.

This clonotype was counted between two and nine times. The V and J genes are TRBV6-5 and TRBJ2-1; 12 bases are shared with TRBD2. Per the germline V gene, CDR1 is MNHEY and CDR2 is SVGAGI. The CDR3 consists of 14 residues. V lost 7 bases to trimming and J lost 10 bases; unmatched junction nucleotides: 8. CDR3 bases: TGTGCCAGCAACCGACTAGCGGGAGCAGGGGAGCAGTTCTTC. Amino acids: CASNRLAGAGEQFF.

J is TRBJ1-1 and V is TRBV4-1, with D tentatively TRBD1 (5 bases). CDR1 and CDR2 from the germline V gene are MGHRA and YSYEKL. This CDR3 spans 14 amino acids. The V end lost 4 bases, the J end lost 11 bases, and 20 bases lay between the germline ends. The CDR3 reads CASSRTRDRAFAFF. DNA of the CDR3: TGCGCCAGCAGCCGAACCAGGGACCGCGCTTTCGCTTTCTTT.

The sample holds a few counts of this clonotype. The CDR3 sequence is CASRGGNYGYTF. CDR3 DNA sequence: TGTGCCAGCCGGGGCGGGAACTATGGCTACACCTTC. This chain uses TRBV6-1 with TRBJ1-2; the D gene is possibly TRBD1 (5 bases). Germline-derived CDR1 and CDR2 are MNHNS and SASEGT. V dropped 8 bases and J dropped 2 bases, with 9 bases sitting between them. CDR3 length: 12 residues.

The sample holds a few counts of this clonotype. The chain links TRBV7-4 to TRBJ2-3, with D unclear. This CDR3 spans 15 amino acids. Germline-derived CDR1 and CDR2 are SGHVT and SQSDAQ. V gave up 3 bases and J gave up 4 bases, with 14 bases separating them. The CDR3 sequence is CASSFSPVAPDTQYF. The CDR3, as DNA: TGTGCCAGCAGCTTTTCGCCCGTAGCCCCAGATACGCAGTATTTT.

The V call is TRBV12-3 or TRBV12-4, the J call TRBJ2-1; 9 bases are a match to TRBD2. V shed 5 bases, J shed 8 bases, and the junction held 7 bases outside the gene matches. This CDR3 has 14 amino acids. Here the CDR3 DNA reads TGTGCCAGCAGTCATAGCGGGAGTTCGGATGAGCAGTTCTTC. As protein: CASSHSGSSDEQFF.

The sample holds a few counts of this clonotype. This CDR3 is CASSLGTGGPYEQYV. The CDR3 nucleotides read TGTGCCAGCAGCTTAGGGACAGGGGGACCCTACGAGCAGTACGTC. The chain uses TRBV11-2 and TRBJ2-7, with TRBD1 matching over 10 bases. This CDR3 is built from 15 residues. The junction had 2 bases not matched to a gene; V was cut back by 1 base and J by 2 bases. The germline gives CDR1 SGHAT, CDR2 FQNNGV.

The J gene is TRBJ1-6, the V gene TRBV7-9; D is unresolved. CDR1 is SEHNR and CDR2 is FQNEAQ in the germline V gene (reference sequence). This CDR3 is 14 amino acids long. The ends were cut back, 5 bases at V and 10 bases at J, with 15 bases in the middle. DNA for the CDR3: TGTGCCAGCAGCCCTAACCGCGGGCAATCACCCCTCCACTTT. It encodes CASSPNRGQSPLHF. Full variable domain (remainder filled in from reference TRBV7-9 and TRBJ1-6): DTGVSQNPRHKITKRGQNVTFRCDPISEHNRLYWYRQTLGQGPEFLTYFQNEAQLEKSRLLSDRFSAERPKGSFSTLEIQRTEQGDSAMYLCASSPNRGQSPLHFGNGTRLTVT.

The gene calls are TRBV24-1 and TRBJ2-1; D could derive from TRBD1 or TRBD2 (5 bases each). Germline CDR1 KGHDR, CDR2 SFDVKD. Trimming shortened V by 5 bases and J by 5 bases, and 15 bases separated the two germline ends. This CDR3 is built from 15 residues. The CDR3 sequence: CATSGTYRGNNEQFF. Written as DNA, the CDR3 is TGTGCCACCAGTGGAACATACCGGGGCAACAATGAGCAGTTCTTC.

The rearrangement joins TRBV14 to TRBJ2-7, with 11 bases matching TRBD2. V gave up 3 bases and J gave up 5 bases; unmatched junction bases: 9. The germline V gene encodes CDR1 SGHDN and CDR2 FVKESK. The CDR3 runs 16 residues. CDR3 nucleotide sequence: TGTGCCAGCAGCCACCCTCTAGCGGGAGGAGCCCACGAGCAGTACTTC. Protein product: CASSHPLAGGAHEQYF.

The DNA for the CDR3 is TGTGCCAGCAGCCCGAGCGGGACTAGCGCTTACAATGAGCAGTTCTTC. This encodes CASSPSGTSAYNEQFF. The chain couples TRBV11-3 to TRBJ2-1; 10 bases align to TRBD2. Germline CDR1 and CDR2: SGHNT and YENEEA. V gave up 5 bases and J gave up 4 bases; unmatched junction bases: 8. The CDR3 has 16 residues. Full variable domain (missing parts from reference TRBV11-3 and TRBJ2-1): EAGVVQSPRYKIIEKKQPVAFWCNPISGHNTLYWYLQNLGQGPELLIRYENEEAVDDSQLPKDRFSAERLKGVDSTLKIQPAELGDSAVYLCASSPSGTSAYNEQFFGPGTRLTVL.

Only a few counts were recorded for this clonotype. The V and J genes are TRBV9 and TRBJ2-3, with unresolved D. The CDR3 length is 13 residues. V lost 3 bases and J 4 bases, leaving 9 bases between the germline ends. CDR1 and CDR2 (germline): SGDLS, YYNGEE. The CDR3: CASSGLLSDTQYF. DNA for the CDR3: TGTGCCAGCAGCGGCCTCCTTTCAGATACGCAGTATTTT.

This clonotype showed up just a few times. The V call is TRBV7-2, the J call TRBJ2-3, with D perhaps matching TRBD1 (6 bases). The CDR3 is 14 residues long. Trimming took off 5 bases at V and 9 bases at J, with 18 bases between the two ends. Germline loops: CDR1 SGHTA, CDR2 FQGNSA. The CDR3 is CASSPEPGQNTQYF. CDR3 sequence (DNA): TGTGCCAGCAGCCCTGAACCGGGACAAAACACGCAGTATTTT.

The chain couples TRBV6-1 to TRBJ2-1, with D perhaps assigned TRBD1 or TRBD2 (6 bases each). The CDR3 consists of 13 residues. Germline V gene data show CDR1 as MNHNS and CDR2 as SASEGT. V dropped 11 bases and J dropped 7 bases, with 18 bases sitting between them. As DNA, the CDR3 is TGTGCCTCCAAAGGGGGGTCCGGGAATGAGCAGTTCTTC. Protein product: CASKGGSGNEQFF.

The rearrangement links TRBV19 to TRBJ2-5; the match to TRBD2 covers 11 bases. CDR3 length: 16 amino acids. V was pared by 5 bases and J by 4 bases, with 9 bases of the junction left unmatched. CDR1 and CDR2 from the germline V gene are LNHDA and SQIVND (reference sequence). CDR3 region: CASSVTSGRVGETQYF. The DNA of the CDR3 is TGTGCCAGTAGTGTTACTAGCGGGAGAGTCGGAGAGACCCAGTACTTC.